Listed here are 19 T cell receptor beta chains from one sample, sequenced in a study of CD8+CD57+ T cells in acquired aplastic anemia. CDR3 and TCR beta VDJ profiling relied on genomic DNA as the template. TCRdb re-called the reads with MiXCR, one entry per CDR3 protein. The sample has about 420,000 distinct CDR3 sequences, 55% to 70% seen once. Sequencing was done on a sample of sorted CD4+, CD8+, or CD8+CD57+ T cells (not recorded which) from PBMCs. These receptors originate from a human donor in good health, serving as a control.

This rearrangement joins TRBV7-2 to TRBJ2-1; 9 bases match TRBD2. Germline V gene lookup returns CDR1 SGHTA and CDR2 FQGNSA. The ends lost 8 bases at V and 7 bases at J; junction bases unmatched: 12. This CDR3 spans 15 amino acids. CDR3 amino acids: CASGTARRGGNEQFF. CDR3 bases: TGTGCCAGCGGGACCGCCAGGCGGGGGGGAAATGAGCAGTTCTTC. The full variable domain, completed using reference TRBV7-2 and TRBJ2-1, is GAGVSQSPSNKVTEKGKDVELRCDPISGHTALYWYRQSLGQGLEFLIYFQGNSAPDKSGLPSDRFSAERTGGSVSTLTIQRTQQEDSAVYLCASGTARRGGNEQFFGPGTRLTVL.

A remark on this clonotype: The junction differs from germline at one of its ends, possibly a read error. V usage is TRBV2 and J usage is TRBJ2-7; unclear D gene. Germline CDR1 is SNHLY and CDR2 is FYNNEI. This CDR3 region has 14 residues. The CDR3 spells CASRDGPTIEKQYF. Written as DNA, the CDR3 is TGTGCCAGCAGAGACGGTCCAACTATCGAAAAACAGTACTTT.

The sample holds a few counts of this clonotype. The rearrangement uses TRBV12-3 or TRBV12-4 and TRBJ2-5, with TRBD2 identical over 14 bases. This CDR3 is built from 17 residues. J was trimmed by 4 bases and V by 4 bases; bases with no gene match: 8. CDR3 nucleotide sequence: TGTGCCAGCAGTTGGATCGGGACTAGCGGGGGAGTAGAGACCCAGTACTTC. Protein product: CASSWIGTSGGVETQYF.

The sample holds many counts of this clonotype. The V call is TRBV7-2, the J call TRBJ1-5; the D gene is possibly TRBD1 (6 bases). Trimming left V 1 base short and J 2 bases short, with 9 bases between. This CDR3 comprises 15 residues. Germline values: CDR1 SGHTA, CDR2 FQGNSA. The CDR3 region is CASSLGGAGNQPQHF. CDR3 DNA sequence: TGTGCCAGCAGCTTAGGGGGGGCGGGCAATCAGCCCCAGCATTTT.

The gene calls are TRBV6-5 and TRBJ1-2; D is uncertain. From germline, CDR1 is MNHEY and CDR2 SVGAGI. CDR3 size: 15 residues. V lost 2 bases and J 0 bases, leaving 10 bases between the germline ends. The CDR3 nucleotides are TGTGCCAGCAGTTACCCACAGCCTTCTAACTATGGCTACACCTTC. The encoded protein is CASSYPQPSNYGYTF.

The V gene is TRBV4-2, the J gene TRBJ1-2; D may be TRBD1 (5 bases). Germline V CDR1 and CDR2: LGHNA, YNFKEQ. V shed 0 bases and J shed 5 bases, with 10 bases lying between them. This CDR3 is 14 amino acids long. In DNA form, the CDR3 reads TGTGCCAGCAGCCAAGAGGCGTCAGGGTATGGCTACACCTTC. Residues: CASSQEASGYGYTF.

This clonotype came up once. This chain connects TRBV20-1 to TRBJ2-7; weak D call: TRBD2 (5 bases). V shed 4 bases and J shed 4 bases, with 14 bases lying between them. Germline V gene sequence: CDR1 DFQATT, CDR2 SNEGSKA (reference sequence). CDR3 size: 13 residues. The CDR3 protein is CSAMRVLDYEQYF. Here the CDR3 DNA reads TGCAGTGCTATGAGGGTTTTGGATTACGAGCAGTACTTC.

The gene calls are TRBV5-1 and TRBJ2-3; no reliable D call. The CDR3 spans 13 residues. The V gene lost 0 bases and the J gene lost 7 bases, with 9 bases spanning the gap. Germline CDR1 reads SGHRS; CDR2 reads YFSETQ. The CDR3: CASSLASDNTQYF. The CDR3 DNA reads as TGCGCCAGCAGCTTGGCCTCCGACAATACGCAGTATTTT.

This clonotype has a count of ten or more. This chain links TRBV19 with TRBJ2-7; tentatively, D is TRBD1 or TRBD2 (5 bases each). CDR1 and CDR2 from the germline V gene are LNHDA and SQIVND (reference sequence). CDR3 length: 14 residues. Trimming shortened V by 6 bases and J by 3 bases, and 15 bases separated the two germline ends. CDR3 sequence reads: CASSSGTAVYEQYF. As DNA, the CDR3 is TGTGCCAGTAGCTCCGGGACGGCGGTCTACGAGCAGTACTTC.

The chain has TRBV19 and TRBJ2-3; TRBD1 matches 9 bases. The CDR3 has 15 amino acids. Germline values: CDR1 LNHDA, CDR2 SQIVND (reference sequence). V dropped 7 bases and J dropped 0; count of bases not matched to a gene: 5. In DNA, the CDR3 is TGTGCCAGTACCCTGACAGGGGGAAGCACAGATACGCAGTATTTT. Translated: CASTLTGGSTDTQYF. Based on the CDR3 plus reference TRBV19 and TRBJ2-3, the full variable domain is DGGITQSPKYLFRKEGQNVTLSCEQNLNHDAMYWYRQDPGQGLRLIYYSQIVNDFQKGDIAEGYSVSREKKESFPLTVTSAQKNPTAFYLCASTLTGGSTDTQYFGPGTRLTVL.

J is TRBJ2-3 and V is TRBV4-1; 10 nucleotides agree with TRBD2. The CDR3 runs 19 residues. J was trimmed by 0 bases and V by 5 bases; bases with no gene match: 14. Germline lookup yields CDR1 MGHRA and CDR2 YSYEKL. CDR3 sequence: CASSSLSGTSETSTDTQYF. The DNA of the CDR3 is TGCGCCAGCAGCTCGCTATCCGGGACTAGCGAAACTAGCACAGATACGCAGTATTTT.

Remarks on this clonotype: Sequence at one end of the junction differs from germline and may be a read error. The chain has TRBV7-2 and TRBJ1-2; no firm D call. Germline lookup yields CDR1 SGHTA and CDR2 FQGNSA. There are 12 residues in the CDR3. CDR3 protein: CASSSSTNEKLF. In DNA form, the CDR3 reads TGTGCCAGCAGCTCATCAACTAATGAAAAACTCTTC.

Comments on this clonotype: A read error may explain this, as a much larger clone is one base away. This chain joins TRBV3-1 and TRBJ1-1; tentative D call: TRBD1 (5 bases). Between the trimmed V and J ends, which lost 5 bases and 7 bases, there was a span of 23 bases. The CDR3 loop spans 16 amino acids. Germline lookup yields CDR1 LGHDT and CDR2 YNNKEL (reference sequence). For the CDR3, the DNA is TGTGCCAGCAGCAAGGCTTCAGGGACGAACATCGTTGAAGCTTTCTTT. This translates into CASSKASGTNIVEAFF.

The chain is built from TRBV7-2 and TRBJ1-1, with 8 bases lining up with TRBD1. This CDR3 is 14 amino acids long. Looked up from germline, CDR1 is SGHTA and CDR2 is FQGNSA. With 6 bases clipped from V and 6 bases from J, the junction kept 9 bases outside the gene matches. The CDR3 protein is CASSLGQGRAEAFF. CDR3 DNA: TGTGCCAGCAGTCTCGGACAGGGACGCGCTGAAGCTTTCTTT.

The J gene is TRBJ2-1, the V gene TRBV7-2, with 11 nucleotides matching TRBD2. Germline CDR1 reads SGHTA; CDR2 reads FQGNSA. Trimming cost V 0 bases and J 15 bases; bases outside gene matches: 4. The CDR3 spans 13 residues. CDR3 amino acids: CASSLAASGGLFF. DNA for the CDR3: TGTGCCAGCAGCTTAGCCGCTAGCGGGGGGCTGTTCTTC.

This clonotype was seen only once. This chain joins TRBV12-3 or TRBV12-4 and TRBJ1-2, with 9 nucleotides matching TRBD1. The CDR3 loop spans 13 amino acids. J lost 8 bases, V lost 10 bases, and 11 bases had no gene match. This chain's CDR3 is CATQTAGQGGYTF. The CDR3 bases are TGTGCCACCCAAACTGCCGGACAGGGGGGCTACACCTTC.

V usage is TRBV5-1 and J usage is TRBJ2-3; possibly TRBD1 for D (6 bases). V was shortened by 3 bases and J by 3 bases, with 8 bases between the two germline ends. The V gene's germline CDR1 is SGHRS and CDR2 YFSETQ. The CDR3 has 13 residues. Written as DNA, the CDR3 is TGCGCCAGCAGCTACCAGGGGACAGATACGCAGTATTTT. This encodes CASSYQGTDTQYF.

V and J are TRBV24-1 and TRBJ2-7; 9 bases agree with TRBD1. The J call could be wrong; TRBJ2-5 is a better fit for the DNA end. This CDR3 is built from 15 residues. CDR1 and CDR2 from the germline V gene are KGHDR and SFDVKD. The DNA for the CDR3 is TGTGCCACCAGTGATTTGGAGGGGACAGGGGAGACCCAGTACTTC. Translated: CATSDLEGTGETQYF.

As to this clonotype: A read error may account for a junction end that differs from germline. The chain links TRBV7-2 to TRBJ2-1; D possibly corresponds to TRBD2 (5 bases). The CDR3 has 14 residues. The germline V gene encodes CDR1 SGHTA and CDR2 FQGNSA. CDR3 loop: CASSLDEAGNERSF. As DNA, the CDR3 is TGTGCCAGCAGCTTAGACGAGGCCGGCAATGAGCGGTCCTTC.